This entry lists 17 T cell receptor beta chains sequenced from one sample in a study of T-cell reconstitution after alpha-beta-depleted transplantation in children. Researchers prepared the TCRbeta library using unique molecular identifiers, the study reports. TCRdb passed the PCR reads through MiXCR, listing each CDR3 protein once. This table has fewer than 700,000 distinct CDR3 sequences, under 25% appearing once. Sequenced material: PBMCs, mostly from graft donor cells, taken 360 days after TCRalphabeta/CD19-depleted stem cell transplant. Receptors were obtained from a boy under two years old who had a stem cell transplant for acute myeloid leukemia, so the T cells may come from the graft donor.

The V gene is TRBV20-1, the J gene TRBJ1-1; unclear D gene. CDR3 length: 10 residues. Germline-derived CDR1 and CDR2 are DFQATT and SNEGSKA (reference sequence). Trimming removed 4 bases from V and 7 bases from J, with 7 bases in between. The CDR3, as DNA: TGCAGTGCTACACATTTTGAAGCTTTCTTT. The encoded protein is CSATHFEAFF.

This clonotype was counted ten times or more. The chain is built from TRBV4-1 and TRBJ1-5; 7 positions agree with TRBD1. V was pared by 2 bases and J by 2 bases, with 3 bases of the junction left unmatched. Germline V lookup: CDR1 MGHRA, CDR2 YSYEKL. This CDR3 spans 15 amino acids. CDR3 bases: TGCGCCAGCAGCCAACCCGGACAGGGCAATCAGCCCCAGCATTTT. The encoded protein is CASSQPGQGNQPQHF.

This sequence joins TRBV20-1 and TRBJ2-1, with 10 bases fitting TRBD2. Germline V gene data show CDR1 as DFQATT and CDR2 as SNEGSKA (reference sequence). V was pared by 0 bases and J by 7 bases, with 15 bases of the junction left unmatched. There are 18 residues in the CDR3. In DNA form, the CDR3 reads TGCAGTGCTAGAGAGCCCCACGGGAGCGGGGGGGCCGGGAATGAGCAGTTCTTC. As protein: CSAREPHGSGGAGNEQFF.

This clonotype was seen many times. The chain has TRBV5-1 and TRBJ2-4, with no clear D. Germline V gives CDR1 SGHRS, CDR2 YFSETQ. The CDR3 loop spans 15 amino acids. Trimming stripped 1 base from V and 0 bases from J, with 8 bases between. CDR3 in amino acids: CASSLIPLAKNIQYF. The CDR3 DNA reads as TGCGCCAGCAGCTTGATTCCCCTAGCCAAAAACATTCAGTACTTC.

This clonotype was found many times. This chain's CDR3 is CSAEPRTGELFF. As DNA, the CDR3 is TGCAGTGCAGAACCCCGTACCGGGGAGCTGTTTTTT. The V and J genes are TRBV20-1 and TRBJ2-2; D call uncertain. Trimming removed 6 bases at V and 5 bases at J, with 10 bases between. Germline CDR1 is DFQATT and CDR2 is SNEGSKA (reference sequence). The CDR3 spans 12 residues.

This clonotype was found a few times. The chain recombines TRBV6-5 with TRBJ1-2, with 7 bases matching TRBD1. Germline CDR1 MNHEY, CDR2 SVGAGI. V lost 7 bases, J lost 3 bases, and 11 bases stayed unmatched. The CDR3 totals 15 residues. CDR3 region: CASTYLLDRDYGYTF. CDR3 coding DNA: TGTGCCAGCACCTATTTACTTGACAGGGACTATGGCTACACCTTC.

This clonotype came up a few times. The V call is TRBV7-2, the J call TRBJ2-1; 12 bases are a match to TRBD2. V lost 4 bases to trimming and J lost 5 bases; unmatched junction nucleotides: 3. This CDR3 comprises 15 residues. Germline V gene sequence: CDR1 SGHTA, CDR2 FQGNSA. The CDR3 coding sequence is TGTGCCAGCAGCTCCGGACTAGCGGGGCACAATGAGCAGTTCTTC. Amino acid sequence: CASSSGLAGHNEQFF.

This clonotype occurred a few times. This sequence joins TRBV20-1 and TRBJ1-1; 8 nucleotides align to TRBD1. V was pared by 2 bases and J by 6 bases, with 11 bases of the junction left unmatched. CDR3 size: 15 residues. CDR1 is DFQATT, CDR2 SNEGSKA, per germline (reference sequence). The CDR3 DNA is TGCAGTGCTAGAACCCCGGGACAGGCAGGTCCTGAAGCTTTCTTT. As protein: CSARTPGQAGPEAFF.

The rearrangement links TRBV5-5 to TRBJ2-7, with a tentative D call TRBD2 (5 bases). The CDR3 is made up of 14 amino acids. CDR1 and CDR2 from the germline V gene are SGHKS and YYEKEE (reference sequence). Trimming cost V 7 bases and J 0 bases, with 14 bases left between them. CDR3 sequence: CASRTVGSSYEQYV. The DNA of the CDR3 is TGTGCCAGCCGCACCGTGGGGAGCTCCTACGAGCAGTACGTC.

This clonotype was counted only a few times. For the CDR3, the DNA is TGCGCCAGCAGGCCAGGACATTTCTCCTACAATGAGCAGTTCTTC. The encoded protein is CASRPGHFSYNEQFF. The chain is built from TRBV5-1 and TRBJ2-1, with D tentatively TRBD1 (5 bases). The CDR3 is 15 amino acids. Germline V gene data show CDR1 as SGHRS and CDR2 as YFSETQ. Trimming shortened V by 5 bases and J by 0 bases, and 12 bases separated the two germline ends.

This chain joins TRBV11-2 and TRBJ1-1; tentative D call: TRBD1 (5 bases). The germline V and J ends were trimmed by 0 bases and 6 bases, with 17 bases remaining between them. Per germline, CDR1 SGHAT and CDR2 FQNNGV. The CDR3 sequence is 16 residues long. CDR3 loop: CASSLDPRGRGAEAFF. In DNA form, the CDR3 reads TGTGCCAGCAGCTTAGACCCCCGGGGAAGAGGGGCTGAAGCTTTCTTT.

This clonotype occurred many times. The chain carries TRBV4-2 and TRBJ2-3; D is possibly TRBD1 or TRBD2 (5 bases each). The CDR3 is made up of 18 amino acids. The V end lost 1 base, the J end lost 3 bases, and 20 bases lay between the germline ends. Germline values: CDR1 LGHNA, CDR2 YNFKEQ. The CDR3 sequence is CASSQGPGPSPITDTQYF. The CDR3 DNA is TGTGCCAGCAGCCAAGGGCCGGGACCCTCCCCAATTACAGATACGCAGTATTTT.

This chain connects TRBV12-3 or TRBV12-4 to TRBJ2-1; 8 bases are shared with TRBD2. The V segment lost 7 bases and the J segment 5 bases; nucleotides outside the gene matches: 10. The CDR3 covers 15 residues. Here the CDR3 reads CASTPTSAKNNEQFF. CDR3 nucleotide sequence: TGTGCCAGCACTCCGACTAGCGCAAAGAACAATGAGCAGTTCTTC.

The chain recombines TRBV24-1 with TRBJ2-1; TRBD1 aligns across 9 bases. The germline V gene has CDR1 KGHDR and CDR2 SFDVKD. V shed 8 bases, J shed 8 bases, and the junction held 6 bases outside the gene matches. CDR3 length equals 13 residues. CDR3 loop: CATNRDRDDEQFF. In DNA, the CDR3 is TGTGCCACCAACAGGGACAGGGACGATGAGCAGTTCTTC.

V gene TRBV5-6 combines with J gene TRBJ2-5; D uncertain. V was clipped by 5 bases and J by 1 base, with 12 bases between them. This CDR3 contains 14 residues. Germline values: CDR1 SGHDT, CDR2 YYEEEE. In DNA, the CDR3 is TGTGCCAGCAGAAGAACGGGCCTCCAAGAGACCCAGTACTTC. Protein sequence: CASRRTGLQETQYF.

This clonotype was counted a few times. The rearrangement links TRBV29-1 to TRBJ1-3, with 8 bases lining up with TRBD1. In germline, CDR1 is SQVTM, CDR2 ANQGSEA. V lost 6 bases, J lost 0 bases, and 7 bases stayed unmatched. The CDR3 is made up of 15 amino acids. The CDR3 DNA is TGCAGCGTATCAGGGGGCCTAGACTCTGGAAACACCATATATTTT. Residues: CSVSGGLDSGNTIYF.

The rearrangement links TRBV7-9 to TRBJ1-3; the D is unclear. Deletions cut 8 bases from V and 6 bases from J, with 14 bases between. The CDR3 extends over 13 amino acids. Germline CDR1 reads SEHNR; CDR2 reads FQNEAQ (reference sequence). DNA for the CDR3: TGTGCCAGCGTATCGGAGACCTTAAACACCATATATTTT. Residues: CASVSETLNTIYF.